These T cell receptor beta chains were read from a single sample in a study of CD8 T cells in Susac syndrome. TCRdb ran MiXCR on the immunoSEQ multiplex PCR reads and lists one entry per CDR3 protein. The sample lists 200,000 to 250,000 distinct CDR3 sequences, roughly 90% seen once, with approximately 0.13% in the top ten. The sequenced sample consisted of CD8+ T cells from PBMCs. Every receptor here comes from a human donor with multiple sclerosis. CDR3s include the opening cysteine and the closing phenylalanine or tryptophan. D genes are given only for firm matches. Some rows mark clone size as missing; the rest say once, few, many or name a class of expanded clone.

d_call | j_call | clone_size | v_call | cdr3_nt | cdr3_aa
. | TRBJ1-1 | . | TRBV7-9 | TGTGCCAGCAGCTTAGTAGGGGGAGAAGCTTTCTTT | CASSLVGGEAFF
. | TRBJ2-7 | . | TRBV11-2 | TGTGCCAGCAGCTTAGCCGAGCAGTACTTC | CASSLAEQYF
. | TRBJ2-1 | . | TRBV27 | TGTGCCAGCAGTTCCTTTTTGATCGAGAATGAGCAGTTCTTC | CASSSFLIENEQFF
TRBD1 | TRBJ1-1 | . | TRBV11-2 | TGTGCCAGCAGCCCTTTGACAGGGGGCAGAGCGGACACTGAAGCTTTCTTT | CASSPLTGGRADTEAFF
. | TRBJ2-5 | . | TRBV9 | TGTGCCAGCAGCGCCGGGGCATGGGAGACCCAGTACTTC | CASSAGAWETQYF
. | TRBJ1-2 | . | TRBV27 | TGTGCCAGCAGTCCTCACGGGGGTTTAAGCTATGGCTACACCTTC | CASSPHGGLSYGYTF
. | TRBJ2-5 | . | TRBV4-2 | TGTGCCAGCAGCCCCTCCGGGAAGGAGACCCAGTACTTC | CASSPSGKETQYF
. | TRBJ1-3 | . | TRBV2 | TGTGCCAGCTTTGGGCCAAGACGGAGCTCTGGAAACACCATATATTTT | CASFGPRRSSGNTIYF
. | TRBJ2-3 | . | TRBV14 | TGTGCCAGCAGCCAAGTACAGGGCGCAGATACGCAGTATTTT | CASSQVQGADTQYF
TRBD1 | TRBJ2-4 | once | TRBV27 | TGTGCCAGCAGTCTATCCTTATCCCGACAGGGTTCGAATTACATTCAGTACTTC | CASSLSLSRQGSNYIQYF
. | TRBJ1-1 | . | TRBV27 | TGTGCCAGCAGTTTAGGGGGCTTGGGCACTGAAGCTTTCTTT | CASSLGGLGTEAFF
TRBD1 | TRBJ2-7 | . | TRBV11-2 | TGTGCCAGCAGCTTATCGGGACAGGGGTGGGTCGAGCAGTACTTC | CASSLSGQGWVEQYF
. | TRBJ2-3 | . | TRBV30 | TGTGCCTGGGCCGGAGGTGCGGGATGGACAGATACGCAGTATTTT | CAWAGGAGWTDTQYF
. | TRBJ2-3 | . | TRBV4-3 | TGCGCCAGCAGCCAAGCCCGGGGGACGCCAGACACAGATACGCAGTATTTT | CASSQARGTPDTDTQYF
TRBD1 | TRBJ1-1 | . | TRBV19 | TGTGCCAGTAGTGGAGGACAGGCCTCTAGTGGATTTGGTCGGAACACTGAAGCTTTCTTT | CASSGGQASSGFGRNTEAFF
. | TRBJ2-3 | . | TRBV20-1 | TGCAGTGCTAGAGATCTGGGCAGCACAGATACGCAGTATTTT | CSARDLGSTDTQYF
TRBD1 | TRBJ2-2 | . | TRBV24-1 | TGTGCCACTCGTTCGACAGGGAGCACCGGGGAGCTGTTTTTT | CATRSTGSTGELFF
. | TRBJ1-1 | . | TRBV7-9 | TGTGCCAGCAGCTGGGTAAAGGGAGAAGCTTTCTTT | CASSWVKGEAFF
TRBD1 | TRBJ2-1 | . | TRBV5-1 | TGCGCCAGCAGCCCCGGGACAGGGGGCGTCCAGAACAATGAGCAGTTCTTC | CASSPGTGGVQNNEQFF
. | TRBJ1-2 | . | TRBV7-9 | TGTGCCAGCAGGTTGGGAGCCGGGACGCGATATGGCTACACCTTC | CASRLGAGTRYGYTF
TRBD1 | TRBJ1-5 | once | TRBV10-3 | TGTGCCATCAGTGGCCGGGACAGGGGGTTCGGGAGCAATCAGCCCCAGCATTTT | CAISGRDRGFGSNQPQHF
TRBD2 | TRBJ2-1 | . | TRBV13 | TGTGCCAGCCAACGGGGGGGCGGTTCCTACAATGAGCAGTTCTTC | CASQRGGGSYNEQFF
. | TRBJ2-3 | . | TRBV13 | TGTGCCAGCAGCCCGACCGGGACTTACGGCACAGATACGCAGTATTTT | CASSPTGTYGTDTQYF
. | TRBJ1-5 | . | TRBV3-1 | TGTGCCAGCGACCAGGGACACAGCAATCAGCCCCAGCATTTT | CASDQGHSNQPQHF
. | TRBJ2-1 | . | TRBV5-1 | TGCGCCAGCAGCTTCCCCGGGGGAAACAATGAGCAGTTCTTC | CASSFPGGNNEQFF
TRBD1 | TRBJ2-1 | . | TRBV9 | TGTGCCAGCAGCGTAGAGGGGACAGGGAACGATGAGCAGTTCTTC | CASSVEGTGNDEQFF
TRBD1 | TRBJ2-3 | . | TRBV19 | TGTGCCAGTAGTTCGGGACAGGGGAGCACAGATACGCAGTATTTT | CASSSGQGSTDTQYF
. | TRBJ2-7 | . | TRBV27 | TGTGCCAGCAGTTTTTCAGGGCCGTCCTACGAGCAGTACTTC | CASSFSGPSYEQYF
. | TRBJ1-2 | . | TRBV15 | TGTGCCACCAGTACAGGACCGGGAGGCTACACCTTC | CATSTGPGGYTF
. | TRBJ2-7 | once | TRBV29-1 | TGCAGCGTTGTATTGGAGAGAGTCCCCTCCTACGAGCAGTACTTC | CSVVLERVPSYEQYF
TRBD2 | TRBJ2-7 | . | TRBV6-1 | TGTGCCAGCAGGGGTTTGGCGCGGGAGGGCACCTACGAGCAGTACTTC | CASRGLAREGTYEQYF
TRBD1 | TRBJ1-3 | . | TRBV19 | TGTGCCAGTACCGGTTGGGACAGGGCGACTTTCTCTGGAAACACCATATATTTT | CASTGWDRATFSGNTIYF
. | TRBJ1-1 | . | TRBV13 | TGTGCCAGCAGCTTAAACGGTCGGAACACTGAAGCTTTCTTT | CASSLNGRNTEAFF
TRBD1 | TRBJ2-7 | . | TRBV12-3/TRBV12-4 | TGTGCCAGTGGACAGGGGAGCCCCTACGAGCAGTACTTC | CASGQGSPYEQYF
. | TRBJ2-7 | . | TRBV19 | TGTGCCAGTAGCCTGACAGGCACAGGCTACGAGCAGTACTTC | CASSLTGTGYEQYF
. | TRBJ1-6 | . | TRBV2 | TGTGCCAGCATCGGCGTCAAGGACAACTCCTATAATTCACCCCTCCACTTT | CASIGVKDNSYNSPLHF
. | TRBJ2-7 | . | TRBV4-3 | TGCGCCAGCAGCCAAGATCTAGACGCGTACGAGCAGTACTTC | CASSQDLDAYEQYF
TRBD2 | TRBJ2-7 | . | TRBV4-3 | TGCGCCAGCAGCTTCAGCCGGAGACTAGCGGGGGAGGGGGGCGCCTACGAGCAGTACTTC | CASSFSRRLAGEGGAYEQYF
. | TRBJ2-1 | . | TRBV4-1 | TGCGCCAGCAGCCAAGCCCCGGGACTCAACAATGAGCAGTTCTTC | CASSQAPGLNNEQFF
. | TRBJ2-2 | . | TRBV14 | TGTGCCAGCAGCCAAGTCTTTGGGGCCCACGGGGAGCTGTTTTTT | CASSQVFGAHGELFF
. | TRBJ1-4 | . | TRBV15 | TGTGCCACCAGCAGATCAGGTTTTTCTGAAAAACTGTTTTTT | CATSRSGFSEKLFF
. | TRBJ2-7 | . | TRBV30 | TGTGCCTGGAGTGTCGGTGGTCTCTACGAGCAGTACTTC | CAWSVGGLYEQYF
. | TRBJ1-1 | . | TRBV13 | TGTGCCAGCAGCCTCTCGGAGCTTCCCCGCAGGAACACTGAAGCTTTCTTT | CASSLSELPRRNTEAFF
TRBD2 | TRBJ2-3 | . | TRBV5-6 | TGTGCCAGCAGCTTGGCTGGGGGACTAGCGGGAGGCAACACAGATACGCAGTATTTT | CASSLAGGLAGGNTDTQYF
TRBD2 | TRBJ2-2 | . | TRBV19 | TGTGCCAGTAGTATCTTGCCTAGCGGGGACGTAGAGACCGGGGAGCTGTTTTTT | CASSILPSGDVETGELFF
. | TRBJ1-2 | . | TRBV5-1 | TGCGCCAGCAGCTACGAGGACAGCGCCGTGACCGGCTACACCTTC | CASSYEDSAVTGYTF
TRBD2 | TRBJ2-4 | . | TRBV5-4 | TGTGCCAGCAGCCCCGGACTAGCTAGCATTCAGTACTTC | CASSPGLASIQYF
. | TRBJ1-3 | . | TRBV9 | TGTGCCAGCAGCGTAGGGGCGCTATCTGGAAACACCATATATTTT | CASSVGALSGNTIYF
. | TRBJ2-1 | . | TRBV20-1 | TGCAGTGCTAGGGTAAGGAGCCGCCGAGAGCAGTTCTTC | CSARVRSRREQFF
. | TRBJ1-1 | . | TRBV11-2 | TGTGCCACCGAAGGCCAGAAGGGATGGAACACTGAAGCTTTCTTT | CATEGQKGWNTEAFF
. | TRBJ1-2 | . | TRBV7-9 | TGTGCCAGCAGCTTAGCGCTCGGGGCAGGACATGGCTACACCTTC | CASSLALGAGHGYTF
. | TRBJ2-3 | few | TRBV5-6 | TGTGCCAGCAGCTTGGTTCGGGGCACCTCCGATACGCAGTATTTT | CASSLVRGTSDTQYF
. | TRBJ1-1 | . | TRBV20-1 | TGCAGTGCTATTGCTTTAAACTTGAACACTGAAGCTTTCTTT | CSAIALNLNTEAFF
TRBD1 | TRBJ2-7 | few | TRBV4-3 | TGCGCCAGCAGCCAAGCCGGACAGGGGCCCCGGGAGCAGTACTTC | CASSQAGQGPREQYF
TRBD1 | TRBJ2-5 | . | TRBV20-1 | TGCAGTGCCAAGGACAGGGAACAAGAGACCCAGTACTTC | CSAKDREQETQYF
. | TRBJ2-3 | . | TRBV4-2 | TGTGCCAGCAGCCAAGGGTTCCCCCAGCCTACGCAGTATTTT | CASSQGFPQPTQYF